The clone carrying this T cell receptor (beta chain) was recorded a few times. Beta-chain TCR CDR3 regions were amplified from RNA transcripts. Second-round multiplex PCR came after a first-round RT-PCR that employed HTBI primers. One entry per CDR3 protein results from TCRdb running MiXCR on the multiplex PCR reads. The sample has roughly 350,000 distinct CDR3 sequences, approximately 18% seen once. The V gene's germline CDR1 is KGHSH and CDR2 LQKENI. J gave up 5 bases and V 4 bases, and 14 bases lay outside the gene matches. This CDR3 has 16 residues. These data originate in a study of Graves' ophthalmopathy and Graves' hyperthyroidism.

The V and J genes are TRBV18 and TRBJ2-7; 7 bases agree with TRBD2. The sequence was collected from an adult woman with stable Graves' hyperthyroidism. The sequenced material came from peripheral blood. The CDR3 sequence is CASSLFSRENIHEQYF. CDR3 coding DNA: TGTGCCAGCTCACTGTTTTCGCGGGAGAACATCCACGAGCAGTACTTC. Complete variable domain (other parts from reference TRBV18 and TRBJ2-7): NAGVMQNPRHLVRRRGQEARLRCSPMKGHSHVYWYRQLPEEGLKFMVYLQKENIIDESGMPKERFSAEFPKEGPSILRIQQVVRGDSAAYFCASSLFSRENIHEQYFGPGTRLTVT.